This is a list of T cell receptor beta chains from one sample in a study of cytomegalovirus exposure and HLA in healthy donors. Assay: immunoSEQ multiplex PCR; the TCRdb copy retains only in-frame clones and omits some. The table records 150,000 to 200,000 clones, 60% to 80% of them present only once. What was sequenced was PBMCs. All receptors derive from a man aged 18 to 29 in good health and CMV-seropositive. Both conserved end residues are part of each CDR3. Fields, in order: J gene, D gene, V gene, clone size, CDR3 protein, CDR3 DNA. D genes are given only for firm matches. Only some rows state a clone size, as once, few, many or a class for expanded clones.

J gene: TRBJ2-7; D gene: TRBD1; V gene: TRBV30; clone size: NA; CDR3 protein: CAWNRDRANEQYF; CDR3 DNA: TGTGCCTGGAACCGGGACAGGGCAAACGAGCAGTACTTC
J gene: TRBJ2-1; D gene: TRBD2; V gene: TRBV7-3; clone size: NA; CDR3 protein: CASSLMPSGSINEQFF; CDR3 DNA: TGTGCCAGCAGCTTAATGCCTAGCGGGAGTATCAATGAGCAGTTCTTC
J gene: TRBJ2-5; D gene: NA; V gene: TRBV6-1; clone size: NA; CDR3 protein: CASSEVLVLETQYF; CDR3 DNA: TGTGCCAGCAGTGAAGTTCTAGTTTTGGAGACCCAGTACTTC
J gene: TRBJ1-1; D gene: NA; V gene: TRBV12-5; clone size: NA; CDR3 protein: CASGLVLGRRLNTEAFF; CDR3 DNA: TGTGCTAGTGGTTTGGTATTGGGTAGGAGGCTGAACACTGAAGCTTTCTTT
J gene: TRBJ1-1; D gene: NA; V gene: TRBV18; clone size: few; CDR3 protein: CASSLGQMNTEAFF; CDR3 DNA: TGTGCCAGCTCACTCGGACAGATGAACACTGAAGCTTTCTTT
J gene: TRBJ2-5; D gene: TRBD1; V gene: TRBV4-1; clone size: few; CDR3 protein: CASRGTAQETQYF; CDR3 DNA: TGCGCCAGCAGAGGGACAGCTCAAGAGACCCAGTACTTC
J gene: TRBJ2-1; D gene: NA; V gene: TRBV9; clone size: NA; CDR3 protein: CASSVGGTLVNEQFF; CDR3 DNA: TGTGCCAGCAGCGTAGGCGGGACCCTAGTCAATGAGCAGTTCTTC
J gene: TRBJ2-7; D gene: TRBD1; V gene: TRBV28; clone size: NA; CDR3 protein: CASSRGGQGEQYF; CDR3 DNA: TGTGCCAGCAGCCGAGGGGGCCAAGGCGAGCAGTACTTC
J gene: TRBJ2-7; D gene: TRBD1; V gene: TRBV18; clone size: NA; CDR3 protein: CASSPGQRPPEQYF; CDR3 DNA: TGTGCCAGCTCACCGGGACAGCGCCCTCCCGAGCAGTACTTC
J gene: TRBJ2-5; D gene: TRBD2; V gene: TRBV5-1; clone size: few; CDR3 protein: CASSLASGRSGETQYF; CDR3 DNA: TGCGCCAGCAGCTTGGCGAGCGGGAGGTCGGGAGAGACCCAGTACTTC
J gene: TRBJ1-2; D gene: NA; V gene: TRBV27; clone size: NA; CDR3 protein: CASSGRDSNNYGYTF; CDR3 DNA: TGTGCCAGCAGTGGACGGGACTCAAACAATTATGGCTACACCTTC
J gene: TRBJ2-7; D gene: TRBD2; V gene: TRBV6-6; clone size: NA; CDR3 protein: CPSSSLAALQYEQYF; CDR3 DNA: TGTCCCAGCAGTTCTCTAGCGGCGCTTCAGTACGAGCAGTACTTC
J gene: TRBJ2-3; D gene: TRBD1; V gene: TRBV5-1; clone size: NA; CDR3 protein: CASSLRQGDTDTQYF; CDR3 DNA: TGCGCCAGCAGCTTGAGACAGGGGGATACAGATACGCAGTATTTT
J gene: TRBJ2-2; D gene: NA; V gene: TRBV28; clone size: NA; CDR3 protein: CASSKYTGELFF; CDR3 DNA: TGTGCCAGCAGTAAATATACCGGGGAGCTGTTTTTT
J gene: TRBJ2-7; D gene: TRBD1; V gene: TRBV5-5; clone size: NA; CDR3 protein: CASSLYRGNEQYF; CDR3 DNA: TGTGCCAGCAGCTTGTACAGGGGAAACGAGCAGTACTTC
J gene: TRBJ2-2; D gene: NA; V gene: TRBV7-6; clone size: NA; CDR3 protein: CASSYGNTGELFF; CDR3 DNA: TGTGCCAGCAGCTACGGGAACACCGGGGAGCTGTTTTTT
J gene: TRBJ2-3; D gene: NA; V gene: TRBV19; clone size: once; CDR3 protein: CALTAGYTQYF; CDR3 DNA: TGTGCCCTCACCGCGGGATATACGCAGTATTTT
J gene: TRBJ2-1; D gene: TRBD1; V gene: TRBV5-1; clone size: NA; CDR3 protein: CASSRRDRVHEQFF; CDR3 DNA: TGCGCCAGCAGCCGCCGGGACAGGGTCCATGAGCAGTTCTTC
J gene: TRBJ2-7; D gene: TRBD2; V gene: TRBV19; clone size: once; CDR3 protein: CASSIKREAYEQYF; CDR3 DNA: TGTGCCAGTAGTATAAAACGGGAGGCCTACGAGCAGTACTTC
J gene: TRBJ2-7; D gene: NA; V gene: TRBV6-5; clone size: once; CDR3 protein: CASSYSIQGRCEQYF; CDR3 DNA: TGTGCCAGCAGTTACTCGATCCAGGGTAGGTGCGAGCAGTACTTC
J gene: TRBJ2-2; D gene: TRBD1; V gene: TRBV29-1; clone size: NA; CDR3 protein: CSVITGGTAGELFF; CDR3 DNA: TGCAGCGTTATTACAGGGGGCACTGCCGGGGAGCTGTTTTTT
J gene: TRBJ1-2; D gene: NA; V gene: TRBV18; clone size: NA; CDR3 protein: CASSPGGRGNYGYTF; CDR3 DNA: TGTGCCAGCTCACCGGGGGGACGGGGTAACTATGGCTACACCTTC
J gene: TRBJ2-1; D gene: TRBD1; V gene: TRBV27; clone size: NA; CDR3 protein: CASRLGGTGDNEQFF; CDR3 DNA: TGTGCCAGCCGCCTTGGGGGGACAGGGGACAATGAGCAGTTCTTC
J gene: TRBJ1-2; D gene: NA; V gene: TRBV5-4; clone size: few; CDR3 protein: CASSLTQNYGYTF; CDR3 DNA: TGTGCCAGCAGCTTGACGCAGAACTATGGCTACACCTTC
J gene: TRBJ1-1; D gene: NA; V gene: TRBV5-1; clone size: NA; CDR3 protein: CASTREGTEAFF; CDR3 DNA: TGCGCCAGCACCAGGGAGGGCACTGAAGCTTTCTTT